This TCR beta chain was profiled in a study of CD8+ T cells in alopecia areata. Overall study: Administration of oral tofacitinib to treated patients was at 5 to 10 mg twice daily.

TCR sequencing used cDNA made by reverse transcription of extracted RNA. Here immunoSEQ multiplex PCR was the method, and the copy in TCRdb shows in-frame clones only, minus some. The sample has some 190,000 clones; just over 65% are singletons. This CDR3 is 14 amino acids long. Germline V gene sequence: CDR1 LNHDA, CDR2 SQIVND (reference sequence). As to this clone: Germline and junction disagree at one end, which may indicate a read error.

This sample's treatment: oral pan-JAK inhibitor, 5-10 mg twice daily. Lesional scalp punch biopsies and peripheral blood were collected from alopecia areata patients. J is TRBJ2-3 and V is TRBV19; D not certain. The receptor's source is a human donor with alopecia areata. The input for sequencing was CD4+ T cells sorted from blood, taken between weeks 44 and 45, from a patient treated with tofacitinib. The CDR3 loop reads CASRIDWTTDTQYF. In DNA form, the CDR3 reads TGTGCCAGTAGGATAGACTGGACGACAGATACGCAGTATTTT.